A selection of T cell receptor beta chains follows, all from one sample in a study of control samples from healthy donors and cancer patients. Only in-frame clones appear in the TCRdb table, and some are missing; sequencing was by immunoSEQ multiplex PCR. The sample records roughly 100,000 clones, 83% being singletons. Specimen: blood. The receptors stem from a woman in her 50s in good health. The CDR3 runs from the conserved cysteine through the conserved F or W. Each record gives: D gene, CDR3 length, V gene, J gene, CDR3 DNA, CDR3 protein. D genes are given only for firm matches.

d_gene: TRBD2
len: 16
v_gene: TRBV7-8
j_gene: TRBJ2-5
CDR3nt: TGTGCCAGCAGCTTGACTAGCGGGAGAATCGGAGAGACCCAGTACTTC
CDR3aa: CASSLTSGRIGETQYF

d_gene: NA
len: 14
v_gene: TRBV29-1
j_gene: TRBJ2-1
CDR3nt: TGCAGCGTTGTAAGGGCCCTTCCCATCCATGAGCAGTTCTTC
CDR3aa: CSVVRALPIHEQFF

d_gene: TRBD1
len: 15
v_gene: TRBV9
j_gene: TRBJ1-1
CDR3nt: TGTGCCAGCAGCGTAGAGGCAGGGGGGTTATCTGAAGCTTTCTTT
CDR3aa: CASSVEAGGLSEAFF

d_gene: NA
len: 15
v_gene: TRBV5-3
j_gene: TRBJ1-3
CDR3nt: TGTGCCAGAAGCGATCACAGGGATCCAGGAAACACCATATATTTT
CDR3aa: CARSDHRDPGNTIYF

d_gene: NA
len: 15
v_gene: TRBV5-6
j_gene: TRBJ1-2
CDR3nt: TGTGCCAGCAGCTTGGGTGACAGATATAACTATGGCTACACCTTC
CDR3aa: CASSLGDRYNYGYTF

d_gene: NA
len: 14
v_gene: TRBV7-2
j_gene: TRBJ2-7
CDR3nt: TGTGCCAGCAGCTTAGAGGGGTACGTGGGCGAGCAGTACTTC
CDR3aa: CASSLEGYVGEQYF

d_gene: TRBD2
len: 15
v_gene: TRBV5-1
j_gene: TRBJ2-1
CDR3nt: TGCGCCAGCAGCATGGGCGGGGGGGGATACAATGAGCAGTTCTTC
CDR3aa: CASSMGGGGYNEQFF

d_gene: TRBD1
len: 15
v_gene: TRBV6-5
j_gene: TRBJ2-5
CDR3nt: TGTGCCAGCAGTTACTCGACAGGGGGCGCAGAGACCCAGTACTTC
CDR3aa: CASSYSTGGAETQYF

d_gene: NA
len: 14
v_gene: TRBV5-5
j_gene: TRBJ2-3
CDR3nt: TGTGCCAGCAGCTTTAGATTTCACACAGATACGCAGTATTTT
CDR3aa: CASSFRFHTDTQYF

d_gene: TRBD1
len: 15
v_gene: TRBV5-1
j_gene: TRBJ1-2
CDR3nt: TGCGCCAGCAGCTTGGGACAGGGCGAAACATGGGGCTACACCTTC
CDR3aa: CASSLGQGETWGYTF

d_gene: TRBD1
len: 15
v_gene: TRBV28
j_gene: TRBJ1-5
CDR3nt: TGTGCCAGCCACCGGGACAGGGGACGGAATCAGCCCCAGCATTTT
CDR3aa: CASHRDRGRNQPQHF

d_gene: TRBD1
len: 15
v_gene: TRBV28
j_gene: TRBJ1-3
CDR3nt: TGTGCCAGCAGCCCCGGGACAGGGTCTGGAAACACCATATATTTT
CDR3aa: CASSPGTGSGNTIYF

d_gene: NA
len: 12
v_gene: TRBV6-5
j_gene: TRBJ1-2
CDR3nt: TGTGCCAGCACCCACAGGGATACTGGCTACACCTTC
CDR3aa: CASTHRDTGYTF

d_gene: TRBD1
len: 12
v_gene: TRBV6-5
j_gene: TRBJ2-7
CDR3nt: TGTGCCAGGGGGGACAGGGTCTACGAGCAGTACTTC
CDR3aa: CARGDRVYEQYF

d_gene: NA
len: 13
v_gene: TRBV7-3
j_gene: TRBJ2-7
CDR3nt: TGTGCCAGCAGCTTGGTCCAGGACTACGAGCAGTACTTC
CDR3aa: CASSLVQDYEQYF